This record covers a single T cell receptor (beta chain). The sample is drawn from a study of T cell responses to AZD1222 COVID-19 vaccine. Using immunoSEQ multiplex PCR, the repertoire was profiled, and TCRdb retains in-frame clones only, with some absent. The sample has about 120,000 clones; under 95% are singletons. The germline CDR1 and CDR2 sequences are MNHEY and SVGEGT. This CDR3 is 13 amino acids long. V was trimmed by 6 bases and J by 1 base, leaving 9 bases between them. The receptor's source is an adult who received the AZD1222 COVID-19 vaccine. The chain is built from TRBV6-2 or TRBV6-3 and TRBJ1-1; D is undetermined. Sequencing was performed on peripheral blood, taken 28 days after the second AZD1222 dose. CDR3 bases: TGTGCCAGCAGCTGGACGAGGAACACTGAAGCTTTCTTT. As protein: CASSWTRNTEAFF.